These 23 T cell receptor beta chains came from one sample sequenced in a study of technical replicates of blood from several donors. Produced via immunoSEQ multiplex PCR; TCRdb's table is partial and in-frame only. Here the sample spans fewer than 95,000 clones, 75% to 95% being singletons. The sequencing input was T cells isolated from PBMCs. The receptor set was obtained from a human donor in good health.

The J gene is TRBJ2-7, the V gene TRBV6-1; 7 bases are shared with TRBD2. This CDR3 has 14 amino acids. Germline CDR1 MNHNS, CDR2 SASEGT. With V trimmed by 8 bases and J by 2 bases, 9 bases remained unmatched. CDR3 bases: TGTGCCAGCGTTCGGGGAGGGAACCCCTACGAGCAGTACTTC. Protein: CASVRGGNPYEQYF.

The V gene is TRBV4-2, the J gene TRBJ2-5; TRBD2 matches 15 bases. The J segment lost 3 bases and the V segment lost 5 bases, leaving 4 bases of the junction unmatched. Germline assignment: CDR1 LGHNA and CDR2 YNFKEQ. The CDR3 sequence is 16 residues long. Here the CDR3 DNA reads TGTGCCAGCAGCGGGCGGACTAGCGGGGGGGAAGAGACCCAGTACTTC. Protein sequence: CASSGRTSGGEETQYF.

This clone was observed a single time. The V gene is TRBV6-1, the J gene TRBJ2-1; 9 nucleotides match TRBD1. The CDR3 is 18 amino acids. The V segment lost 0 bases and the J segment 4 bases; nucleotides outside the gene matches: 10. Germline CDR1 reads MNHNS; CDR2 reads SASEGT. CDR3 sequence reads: CASSEASGGQGTYNEQFF. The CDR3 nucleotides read TGTGCCAGCAGTGAAGCGTCGGGGGGACAGGGAACTTACAATGAGCAGTTCTTC.

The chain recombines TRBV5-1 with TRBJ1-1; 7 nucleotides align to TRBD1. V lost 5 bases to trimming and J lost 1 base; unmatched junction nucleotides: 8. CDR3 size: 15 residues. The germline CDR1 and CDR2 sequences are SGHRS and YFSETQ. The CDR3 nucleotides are TGCGCCAGCAGGAGCGGACAGGCCAGGAACACTGAAGCTTTCTTT. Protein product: CASRSGQARNTEAFF.

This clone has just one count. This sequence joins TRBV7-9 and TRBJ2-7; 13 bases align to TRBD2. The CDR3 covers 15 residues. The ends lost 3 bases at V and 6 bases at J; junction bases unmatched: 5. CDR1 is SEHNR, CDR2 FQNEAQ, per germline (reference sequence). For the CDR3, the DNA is TGTGCCAGCAGCTTGACTAGCGGGAGGTTGGTCGAGCAGTACTTC. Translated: CASSLTSGRLVEQYF.

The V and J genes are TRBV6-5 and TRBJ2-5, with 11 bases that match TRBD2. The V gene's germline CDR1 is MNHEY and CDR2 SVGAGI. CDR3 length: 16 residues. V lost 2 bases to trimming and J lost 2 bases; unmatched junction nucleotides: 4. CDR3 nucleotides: TGTGCCAGCAGTTACCCCGGACTAGCGGGTCAAGAGACCCAGTACTTC. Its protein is CASSYPGLAGQETQYF.

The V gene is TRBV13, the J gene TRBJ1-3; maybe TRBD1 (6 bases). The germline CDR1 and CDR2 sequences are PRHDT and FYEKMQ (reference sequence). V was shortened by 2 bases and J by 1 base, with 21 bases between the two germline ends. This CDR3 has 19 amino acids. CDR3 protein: CASSLSLVTGSLSGNTIYF. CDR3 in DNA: TGTGCCAGCAGCTTATCGTTGGTGACAGGCTCACTTTCTGGAAACACCATATATTTT.

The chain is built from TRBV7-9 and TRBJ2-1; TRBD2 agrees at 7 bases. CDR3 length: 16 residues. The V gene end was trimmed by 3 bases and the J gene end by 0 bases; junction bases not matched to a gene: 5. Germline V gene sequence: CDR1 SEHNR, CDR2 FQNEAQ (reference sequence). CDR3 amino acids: CASSFTLAASYNEQFF. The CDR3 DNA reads TGTGCCAGCAGCTTCACTCTAGCGGCCTCCTACAATGAGCAGTTCTTC.

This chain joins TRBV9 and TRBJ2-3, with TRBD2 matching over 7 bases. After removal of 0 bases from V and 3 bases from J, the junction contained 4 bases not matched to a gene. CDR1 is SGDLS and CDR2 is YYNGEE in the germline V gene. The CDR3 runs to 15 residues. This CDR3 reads CASSVAPLATDTQYF. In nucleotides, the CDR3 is TGTGCCAGCAGCGTAGCTCCACTAGCGACAGATACGCAGTATTTT. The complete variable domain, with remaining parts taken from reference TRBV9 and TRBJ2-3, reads DSGVTQTPKHLITATGQRVTLRCSPRSGDLSVYWYQQSLDQGLQFLIQYYNGEERAKGNILERFSAQQFPDLHSELNLSSLELGDSALYFCASSVAPLATDTQYFGPGTRLTVL.

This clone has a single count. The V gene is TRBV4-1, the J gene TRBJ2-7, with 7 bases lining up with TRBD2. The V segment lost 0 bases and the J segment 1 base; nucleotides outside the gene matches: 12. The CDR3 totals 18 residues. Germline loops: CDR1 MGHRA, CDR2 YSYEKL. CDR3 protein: CASSQEEDYLAASYEQYF. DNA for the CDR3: TGCGCCAGCAGCCAAGAGGAAGACTATCTAGCGGCTTCCTACGAGCAGTACTTC.

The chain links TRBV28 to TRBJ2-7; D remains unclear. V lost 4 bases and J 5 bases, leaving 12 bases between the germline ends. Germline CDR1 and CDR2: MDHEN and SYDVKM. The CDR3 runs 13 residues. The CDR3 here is CASSSPRLHEQYF. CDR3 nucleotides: TGTGCCAGCAGTTCCCCCAGGCTCCACGAGCAGTACTTC.

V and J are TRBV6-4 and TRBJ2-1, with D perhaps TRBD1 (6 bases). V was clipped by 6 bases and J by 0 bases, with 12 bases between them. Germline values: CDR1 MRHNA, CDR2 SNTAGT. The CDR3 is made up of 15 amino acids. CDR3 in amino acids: CASSPTGSSYNEQFF. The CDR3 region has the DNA TGTGCCAGCAGCCCAACAGGGAGCTCCTACAATGAGCAGTTCTTC.

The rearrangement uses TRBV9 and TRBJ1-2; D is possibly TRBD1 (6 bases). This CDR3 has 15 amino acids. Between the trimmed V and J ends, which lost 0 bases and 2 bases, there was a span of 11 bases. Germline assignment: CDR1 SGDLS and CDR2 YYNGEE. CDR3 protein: CASSVDSGANYGYTF. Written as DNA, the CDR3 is TGTGCCAGCAGCGTAGACTCAGGGGCAAACTATGGCTACACCTTC.

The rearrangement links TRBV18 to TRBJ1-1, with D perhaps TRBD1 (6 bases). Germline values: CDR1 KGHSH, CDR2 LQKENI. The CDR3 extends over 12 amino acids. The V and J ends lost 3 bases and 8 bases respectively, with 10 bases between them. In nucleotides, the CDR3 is TGTGCCAGCTCACCTCGAGGACAGGAAGCTTTCTTT. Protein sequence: CASSPRGQEAFF. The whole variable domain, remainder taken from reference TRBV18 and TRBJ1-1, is NAGVMQNPRHLVRRRGQEARLRCSPMKGHSHVYWYRQLPEEGLKFMVYLQKENIIDESGMPKERFSAEFPKEGPSILRIQQVVRGDSAAYFCASSPRGQEAFFGQGTRLTVV.

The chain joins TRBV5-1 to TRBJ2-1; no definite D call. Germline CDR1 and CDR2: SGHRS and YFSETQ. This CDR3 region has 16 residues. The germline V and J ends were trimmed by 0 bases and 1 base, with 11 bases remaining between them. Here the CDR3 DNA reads TGCGCCAGCAGCTTGGTGGGCGATCTTTCCTACAATGAGCAGTTCTTC. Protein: CASSLVGDLSYNEQFF.

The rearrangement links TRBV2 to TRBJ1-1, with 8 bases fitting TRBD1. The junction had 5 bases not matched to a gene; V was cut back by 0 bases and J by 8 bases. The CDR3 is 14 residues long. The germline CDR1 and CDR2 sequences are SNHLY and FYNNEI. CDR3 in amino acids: CASSEARQGAEAFF. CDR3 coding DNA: TGTGCCAGCAGTGAAGCACGTCAGGGGGCGGAAGCTTTCTTT. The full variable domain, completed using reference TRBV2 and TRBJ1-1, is EPEVTQTPSHQVTQMGQEVILRCVPISNHLYFYWYRQILGQKVEFLVSFYNNEISEKSEIFDDQFSVERPDGSNFTLKIRSTKLEDSAMYFCASSEARQGAEAFFGQGTRLTVV.

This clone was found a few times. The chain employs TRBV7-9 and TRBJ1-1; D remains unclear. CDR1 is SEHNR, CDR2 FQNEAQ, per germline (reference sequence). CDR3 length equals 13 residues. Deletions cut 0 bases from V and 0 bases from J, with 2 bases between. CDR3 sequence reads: CASSLALNTEAFF. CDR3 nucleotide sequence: TGTGCCAGCAGCTTAGCCTTGAACACTGAAGCTTTCTTT. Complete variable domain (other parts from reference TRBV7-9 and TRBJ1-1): DTGVSQNPRHKITKRGQNVTFRCDPISEHNRLYWYRQTLGQGPEFLTYFQNEAQLEKSRLLSDRFSAERPKGSFSTLEIQRTEQGDSAMYLCASSLALNTEAFFGQGTRLTVV.

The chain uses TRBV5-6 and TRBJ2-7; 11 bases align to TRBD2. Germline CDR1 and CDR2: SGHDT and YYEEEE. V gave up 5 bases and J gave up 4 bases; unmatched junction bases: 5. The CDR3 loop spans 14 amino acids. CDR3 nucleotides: TGTGCCAGCAGGTTAGCGGGAGGGCGTTACGAGCAGTACTTC. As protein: CASRLAGGRYEQYF.

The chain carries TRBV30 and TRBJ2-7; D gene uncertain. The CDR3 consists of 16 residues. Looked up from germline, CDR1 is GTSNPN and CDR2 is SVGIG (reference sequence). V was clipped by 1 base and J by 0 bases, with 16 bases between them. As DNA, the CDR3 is TGTGCCTGGAGTGAAGGCCTGACTCCGCTCTCCTACGAGCAGTACTTC. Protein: CAWSEGLTPLSYEQYF.

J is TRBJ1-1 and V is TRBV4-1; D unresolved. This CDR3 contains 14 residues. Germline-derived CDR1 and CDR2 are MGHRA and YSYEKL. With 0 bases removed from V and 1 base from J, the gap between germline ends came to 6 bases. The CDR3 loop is CASSQDPRNTEAFF. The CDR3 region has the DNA TGCGCCAGCAGCCAAGATCCCAGGAACACTGAAGCTTTCTTT.

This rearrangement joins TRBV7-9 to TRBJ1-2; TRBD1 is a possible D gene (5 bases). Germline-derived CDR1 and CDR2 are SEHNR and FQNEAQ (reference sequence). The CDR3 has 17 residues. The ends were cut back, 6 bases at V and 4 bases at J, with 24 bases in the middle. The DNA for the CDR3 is TGTGCCAGCAGTTACGACTCCCTTAAACAGGAGCTCTATGGCTACACCTTC. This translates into CASSYDSLKQELYGYTF.

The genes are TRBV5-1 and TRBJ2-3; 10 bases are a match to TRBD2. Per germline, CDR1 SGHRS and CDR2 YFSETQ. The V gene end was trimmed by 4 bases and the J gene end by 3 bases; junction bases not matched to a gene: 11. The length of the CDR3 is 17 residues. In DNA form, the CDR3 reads TGCGCCAGCAGCGCCACTAGCGGGACCTTGGGGACAGATACGCAGTATTTT. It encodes CASSATSGTLGTDTQYF.

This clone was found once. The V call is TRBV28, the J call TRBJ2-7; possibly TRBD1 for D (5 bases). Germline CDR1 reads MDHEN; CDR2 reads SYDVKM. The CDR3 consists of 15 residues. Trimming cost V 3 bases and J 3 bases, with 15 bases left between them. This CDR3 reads CASSLSDSNFYEQYF. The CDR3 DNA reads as TGTGCCAGCAGTTTGAGTGACAGCAATTTCTACGAGCAGTACTTC.